This TCR beta chain was captured by sequencing in a study of blood T cell repertoires in COVID-19. Study at large: T cells, B-cell-depleted T cells, or PBMCs supplied cDNA or gDNA.

Study processing details: Amplified reference gene primers provided the basis for estimating nucleated cell counts. Repertoires were generated with immunoSEQ multiplex PCR, while TCRdb's copy carries only in-frame clones and drops some. The V and J calls and clone size were taken over from that table, and D and trimming were inferred from the DNA. Of fewer than 150,000 clones detected, less than 90% appear once; the ten largest clones hold more than 15%. Researchers sorted participants into cohorts using their self-reported clinical history. Cohort 3 donors counted as recovered after two negative PCRs, clearance, or resolved symptoms. CDR1 SGDLS and CDR2 YYNGEE come from the germline V gene. The CDR3 is 16 residues long. Details on this clone: The germline gene is not matched at one end of the junction; a read error may be the cause.

Sequenced material: PBMCs or T cells enriched from blood (not recorded which). The source is a man aged 25 to 40 who had recovered from COVID-19. The genes are TRBV9 and TRBJ2-5; 7 bases map to TRBD1. CDR3 nucleotide sequence: TGTGCCAGCAGCGTGGATGGGACAGCCCAAAGAGAGGCCCAGTACTTC. Translation gives CASSVDGTAQREAQYF.